This T cell receptor beta chain was identified during a study of T cells in Graves' hyperthyroidism and ophthalmopathy (dated by TCRdb to the late 2010s). Study-level background: Peripheral blood was collected at initial diagnosis, before any treatment. TCR V-J signatures able to tell the groups apart were searched for in a discovery cohort of 100 or so patients, of whom 43 had Graves' ophthalmopathy and roughly 59 had stable Graves' hyperthyroidism. An independent validation cohort of under 20 hyperthyroidism patients and approximately 16 patients who later progressed to ophthalmopathy tested prospective prediction of ophthalmopathy. The approximately 90 discovery patients were divided at random into training and test sets in a 7:3 ratio. In addition, the study compared T-cell repertoires in thyroid tissue and in blood from roughly 6 Graves' hyperthyroidism patients. Once sampling was done, hyperthyroidism patients were given methimazole at a starting dose of 30 mg daily, whereas ophthalmopathy patients were given high-dose intravenous methylprednisolone. According to the paper, TCR Vbeta CDR3 sequencing was carried out on approximately 140 peripheral blood samples, which came from under 50 ophthalmopathy, 70 to 80 hyperthyroidism and some 17 progressor patients. What the work shows at the level of the full study, not this receptor alone: Most expanded thyroid clonotypes (frequency above 0.001) were also found in blood, which suggests that blood repertoires may mirror thyroid immune responses. In validation, progression to ophthalmopathy was predicted by the model with almost 71% sensitivity and approximately 78% specificity, a median of approximately 6.5 months before onset. Sample size was not statistically predetermined, and investigators were not blinded to group allocation. In cross-validation, a model built on a 13 V-J signature told ophthalmopathy apart from stable hyperthyroidism with just under 90% sensitivity and about 81% specificity, and in testing the same model reached 80%/75%.

Amplification of TCR beta CDR3 regions was carried out from RNA transcripts. The TCR CDR3 was subjected to a first round of RT-PCR using the HTBI primer set and the Qiagen OneStep RT-PCR kit. A second multiplex PCR round built the libraries, followed by size selection and purification. Libraries were sequenced paired-end with 100 bp reads on an Illumina HiSeq2000. The authors processed their data as follows. Raw data were processed with SOAPnuke, discarding reads with adapters, uncalled bases, mean Phred below 15, or no exact constant-primer or identifier match. COPE v1.2.5 was used to merge the high-quality paired reads, and each unique nucleotide sequence was defined as a clonotype. Clonotypes were aligned to IMGT TRBV, TRBD and TRBJ reference segments using MiTCR v1.1. The analysis was restricted to V-J combinations with a frequency above 0.0001, which together covered 98% to 99.2% of the repertoires. A TCS score was defined as the ratio between F50 (clonal expansion) and ExV (chaos), using BLOSUM62-based TCRdist between CDR3 peptides within each V-J. Welch's t-statistics and random forest reduced 450 to 600 V-J features to about 13, which were used in a naive Bayes classifier (R e1071). TCRdb reanalyzed the raw reads on its own, using fastp at Q25 for trimming and MiXCR for clone calling, and kept in-frame beta chains. Each entry is one CDR3 protein sequence, shown with its most common DNA and genes. In this record, the V and J calls reflect TCRdb's handling and not the investigators' own analysis. The sample contains around 300,000 distinct CDR3 sequences, approximately 15% of them found a single time. Roughly 35% of the sample lies in the top ten.

V lost 8 bases and J lost 6 bases; the stretch between them is 12 bases long. Taken from the germline V gene (reference sequence), the CDR1 and CDR2 loops are LNHDA and SQIVND. Measured from the cysteine to the phenylalanine, the CDR3 is 12 residues long. The DNA shown is the 36-base CDR3, in frame from base 1. Ophthalmopathy patients had moderately to severely active disease, Clinical Activity Score of at least 3, NOSPECS grade of at least 4, and duration under 3 months. Any patient with an uncontrolled infection, another autoimmune disease, pregnancy or lactation was excluded. Diagnoses were based on clinical symptoms, serum thyroxine and TRAb, thyroid ultrasound and orbital computed tomography. Ficoll-Paque density gradient centrifugation was used to isolate PBMCs from 8.5 to 10 ml of fresh peripheral blood. Total RNA was extracted using Trizol reagent, and RNA quality was assessed on an Agilent 2100 Bioanalyzer.

About this clonotype: What antigen it recognizes has not been identified. Base-call qualities are not available, and no considerably larger clone is one nucleotide away.

The sequenced sample was blood. The sequence joins TRBV19 to TRBJ2-3, with a tentative D gene TRBD1 over 6 matching bases. This sequence was found in a woman in her thirties or forties with Graves' ophthalmopathy. The CDR3 here reads CASAARGDTQYF. The nucleotide sequence reads TGTGCCAGTGCTGCAAGGGGGGATACGCAGTATTTT.